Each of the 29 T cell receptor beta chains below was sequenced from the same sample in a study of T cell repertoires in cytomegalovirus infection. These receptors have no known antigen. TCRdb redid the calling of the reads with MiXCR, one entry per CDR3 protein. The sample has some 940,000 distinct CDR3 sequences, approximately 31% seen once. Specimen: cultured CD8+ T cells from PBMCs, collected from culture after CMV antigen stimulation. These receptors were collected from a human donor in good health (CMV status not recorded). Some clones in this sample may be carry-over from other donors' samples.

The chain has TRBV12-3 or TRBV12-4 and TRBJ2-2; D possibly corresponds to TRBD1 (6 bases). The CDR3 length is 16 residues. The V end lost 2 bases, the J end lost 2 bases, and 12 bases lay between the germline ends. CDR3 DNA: TGTGCCAGCAGTTTAAGGCCAGGGGACAACACCGGGGAGCTGTTTTTT. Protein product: CASSLRPGDNTGELFF.

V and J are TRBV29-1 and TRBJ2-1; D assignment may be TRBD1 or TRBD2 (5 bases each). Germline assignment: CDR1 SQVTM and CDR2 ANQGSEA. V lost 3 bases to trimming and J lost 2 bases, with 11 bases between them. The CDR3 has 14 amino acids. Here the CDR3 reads CSVDGGAPYNEQFF. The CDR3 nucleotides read TGCAGCGTTGATGGGGGAGCCCCCTACAATGAGCAGTTCTTC.

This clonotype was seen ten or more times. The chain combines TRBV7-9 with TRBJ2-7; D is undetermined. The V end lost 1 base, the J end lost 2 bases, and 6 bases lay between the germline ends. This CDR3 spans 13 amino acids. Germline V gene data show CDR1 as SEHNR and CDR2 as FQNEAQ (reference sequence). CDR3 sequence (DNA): TGTGCCAGCAGCTTAGAACCCCCCTACGAGCAGTACTTC. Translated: CASSLEPPYEQYF.

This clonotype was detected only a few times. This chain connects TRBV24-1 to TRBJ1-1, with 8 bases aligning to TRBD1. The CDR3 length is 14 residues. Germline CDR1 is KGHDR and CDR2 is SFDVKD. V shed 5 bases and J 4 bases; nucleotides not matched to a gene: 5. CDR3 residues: CATSGQGASTEAFF. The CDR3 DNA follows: TGTGCCACCAGTGGCCAGGGGGCAAGCACTGAAGCTTTCTTT.

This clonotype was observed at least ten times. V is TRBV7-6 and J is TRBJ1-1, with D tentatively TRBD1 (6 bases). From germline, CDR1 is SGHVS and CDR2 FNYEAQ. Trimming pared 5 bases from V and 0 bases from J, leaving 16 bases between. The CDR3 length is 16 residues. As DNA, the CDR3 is TGTGCCAGCAGCAAAGGACAGTCCCCGATGAACACTGAAGCTTTCTTT. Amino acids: CASSKGQSPMNTEAFF. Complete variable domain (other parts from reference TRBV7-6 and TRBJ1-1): GAGVSQSPRYKVTKRGQDVALRCDPISGHVSLYWYRQALGQGPEFLTYFNYEAQQDKSGLPNDRFSAERPEGSISTLTIQRTEQRDSAMYRCASSKGQSPMNTEAFFGQGTRLTVV.

CDR3 loop: CSVVREAEAFF. DNA of the CDR3: TGCAGCGTTGTCAGGGAGGCTGAAGCTTTCTTT. V gene TRBV29-1 combines with J gene TRBJ1-1, with D possibly matching TRBD1 (5 bases). From germline, CDR1 is SQVTM and CDR2 ANQGSEA. There are 11 residues in the CDR3. Trimming removed 4 bases from V and 6 bases from J, with 9 bases in between. Looking up the rest from reference TRBV29-1 and TRBJ1-1 gives the full variable domain: SAVISQKPSRDICQRGTSLTIQCQVDSQVTMMFWYRQQPGQSLTLIATANQGSEATYESGFVIDKFPISRPNLTFSTLTVSNMSPEDSSIYLCSVVREAEAFFGQGTRLTVV.

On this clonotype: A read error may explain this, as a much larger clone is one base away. CDR3 in DNA: TGTGCCAGCAGTTACTCGAATAAGGGACTAGCGGGGACTAGCTCCTACAATGTGCAGTTCTTC. As protein: CASSYSNKGLAGTSSYNVQFF. This chain uses TRBV6-6 with TRBJ2-1; 13 bases align to TRBD2. The CDR3 extends over 21 amino acids. Germline V CDR1 and CDR2: MNHNY, SVGAGI (reference sequence).

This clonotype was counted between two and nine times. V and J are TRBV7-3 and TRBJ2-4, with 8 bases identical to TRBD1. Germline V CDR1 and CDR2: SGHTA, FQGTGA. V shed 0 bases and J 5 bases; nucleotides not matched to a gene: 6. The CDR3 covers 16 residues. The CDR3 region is CASSLTGQQGENIQYF. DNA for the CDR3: TGTGCCAGCAGCTTAACTGGACAACAGGGGGAAAACATTCAGTACTTC.

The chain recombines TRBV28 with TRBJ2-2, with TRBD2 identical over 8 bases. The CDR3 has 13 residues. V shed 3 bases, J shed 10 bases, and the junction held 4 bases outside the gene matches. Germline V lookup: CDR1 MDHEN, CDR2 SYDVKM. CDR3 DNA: TGTGCCAGCAGTTTGTCGGGGGGGGAGGAGCTGTTTTTT. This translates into CASSLSGGEELFF. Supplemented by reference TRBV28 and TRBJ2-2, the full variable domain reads DVKVTQSSRYLVKRTGEKVFLECVQDMDHENMFWYRQDPGLGLRLIYFSYDVKMKEKGDIPEGYSVSREKKERFSLILESASTNQTSMYLCASSLSGGEELFFGEGSRLTVL.

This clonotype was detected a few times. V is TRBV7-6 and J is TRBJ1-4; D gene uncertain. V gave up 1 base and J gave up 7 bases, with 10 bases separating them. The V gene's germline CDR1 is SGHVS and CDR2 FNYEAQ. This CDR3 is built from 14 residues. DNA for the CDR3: TGTGCCAGCAGCTTAGACCTCGGAGGTGAAAAACTGTTTTTT. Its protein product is CASSLDLGGEKLFF.

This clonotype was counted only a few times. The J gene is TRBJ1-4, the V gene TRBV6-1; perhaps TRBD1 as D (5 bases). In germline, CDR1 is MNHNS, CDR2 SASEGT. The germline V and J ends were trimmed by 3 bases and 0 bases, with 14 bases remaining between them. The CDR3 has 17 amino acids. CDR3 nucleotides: TGTGCCAGCAGTGAGCTCCAGGGAGCCGCAACTAATGAAAAACTGTTTTTT. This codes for CASSELQGAATNEKLFF.

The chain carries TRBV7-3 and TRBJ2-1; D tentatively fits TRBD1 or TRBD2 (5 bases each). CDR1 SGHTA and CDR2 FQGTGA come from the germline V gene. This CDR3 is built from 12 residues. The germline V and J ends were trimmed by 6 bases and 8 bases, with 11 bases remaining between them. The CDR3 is CASSFGAYEQFF. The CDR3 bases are TGTGCCAGCAGTTTCGGGGCCTATGAGCAGTTCTTC.

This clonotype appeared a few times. CDR3 region: CATSRAPEEFWDRAKGTEAFF. In nucleotides, the CDR3 is TGTGCCACCAGCAGAGCCCCCGAAGAGTTTTGGGACAGGGCAAAGGGCACTGAAGCTTTCTTT. The chain recombines TRBV15 with TRBJ1-1; 9 positions agree with TRBD1. Unmatched junction bases numbered 22, after V lost 1 base and J lost 4 bases. Germline CDR1 reads LNHNV; CDR2 reads YYDKDF (reference sequence). The CDR3 is 21 residues long.

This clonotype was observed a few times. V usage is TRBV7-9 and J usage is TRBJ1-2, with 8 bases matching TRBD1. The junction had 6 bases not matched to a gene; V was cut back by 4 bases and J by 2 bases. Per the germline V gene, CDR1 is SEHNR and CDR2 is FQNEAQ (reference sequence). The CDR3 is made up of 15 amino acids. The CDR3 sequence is CASSSWTGLNYGYTF. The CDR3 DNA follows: TGTGCCAGCAGCTCCTGGACAGGGTTGAACTATGGCTACACCTTC. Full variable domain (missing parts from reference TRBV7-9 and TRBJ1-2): DTGVSQNPRHKITKRGQNVTFRCDPISEHNRLYWYRQTLGQGPEFLTYFQNEAQLEKSRLLSDRFSAERPKGSFSTLEIQRTEQGDSAMYLCASSSWTGLNYGYTFGSGTRLTVV.

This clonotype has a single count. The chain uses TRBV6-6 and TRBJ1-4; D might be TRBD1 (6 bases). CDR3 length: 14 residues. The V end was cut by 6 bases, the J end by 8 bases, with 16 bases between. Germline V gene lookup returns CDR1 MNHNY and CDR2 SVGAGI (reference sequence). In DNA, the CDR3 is TGTGCCAGCAGCCCGGGACAATCGGTGGAAAAACTGTTTTTT. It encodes CASSPGQSVEKLFF.

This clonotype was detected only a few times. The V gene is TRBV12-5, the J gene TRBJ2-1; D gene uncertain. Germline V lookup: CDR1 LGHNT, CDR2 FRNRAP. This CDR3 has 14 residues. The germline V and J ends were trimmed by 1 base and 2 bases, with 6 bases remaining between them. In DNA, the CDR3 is TGTGCTAGTGGTTTGGAATCGCCCTACAATGAGCAGTTCTTC. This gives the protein CASGLESPYNEQFF.

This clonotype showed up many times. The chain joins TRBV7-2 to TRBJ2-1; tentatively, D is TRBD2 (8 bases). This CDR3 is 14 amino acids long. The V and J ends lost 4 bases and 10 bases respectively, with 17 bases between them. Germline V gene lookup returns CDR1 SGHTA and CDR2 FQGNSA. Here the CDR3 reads CASSSGLGGGEQFF. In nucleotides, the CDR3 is TGTGCCAGCAGCTCGGGACTAGGAGGGGGCGAGCAGTTCTTC.

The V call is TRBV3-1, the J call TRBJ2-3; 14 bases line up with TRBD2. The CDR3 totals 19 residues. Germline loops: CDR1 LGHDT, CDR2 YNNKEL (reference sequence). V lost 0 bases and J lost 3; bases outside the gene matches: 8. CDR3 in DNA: TGTGCCAGCAGCCAAGATATAGGACTAGCGGGGGGTGTAACAGATACGCAGTATTTT. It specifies CASSQDIGLAGGVTDTQYF.

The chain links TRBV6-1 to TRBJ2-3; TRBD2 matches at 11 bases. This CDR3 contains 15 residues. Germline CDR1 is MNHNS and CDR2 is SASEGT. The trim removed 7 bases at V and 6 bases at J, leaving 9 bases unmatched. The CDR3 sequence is CASMRLAGLQDTQYF. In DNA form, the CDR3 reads TGTGCCAGCATGAGACTAGCGGGACTTCAGGATACGCAGTATTTT.

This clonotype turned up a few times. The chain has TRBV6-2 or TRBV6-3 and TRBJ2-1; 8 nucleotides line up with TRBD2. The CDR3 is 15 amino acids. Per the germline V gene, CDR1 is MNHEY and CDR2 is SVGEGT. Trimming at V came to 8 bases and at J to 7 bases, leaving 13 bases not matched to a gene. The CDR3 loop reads CASLARRGGGNEQFF. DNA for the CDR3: TGTGCCAGCCTCGCCCGACGGGGGGGCGGAAATGAGCAGTTCTTC.

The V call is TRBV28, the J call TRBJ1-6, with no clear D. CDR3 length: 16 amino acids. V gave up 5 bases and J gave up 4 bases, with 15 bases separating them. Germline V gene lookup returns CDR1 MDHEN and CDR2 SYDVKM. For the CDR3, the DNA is TGTGCCAGCAGTCGCCCTTATACAGCGTATAATTCACCCCTCCACTTT. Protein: CASSRPYTAYNSPLHF.

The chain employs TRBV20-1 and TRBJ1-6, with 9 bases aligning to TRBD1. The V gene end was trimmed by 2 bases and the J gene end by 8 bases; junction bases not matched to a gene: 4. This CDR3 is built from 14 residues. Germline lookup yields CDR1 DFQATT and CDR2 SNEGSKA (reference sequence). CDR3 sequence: CSARRTGVDSPLHF. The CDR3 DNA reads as TGCAGTGCTAGACGGACAGGGGTGGATTCACCCCTCCACTTT.

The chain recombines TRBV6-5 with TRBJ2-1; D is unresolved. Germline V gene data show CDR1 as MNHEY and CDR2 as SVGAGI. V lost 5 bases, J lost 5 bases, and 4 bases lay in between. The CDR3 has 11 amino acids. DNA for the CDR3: TGTGCCAGCAGTGACAACAATGAGCAGTTCTTC. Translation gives CASSDNNEQFF.

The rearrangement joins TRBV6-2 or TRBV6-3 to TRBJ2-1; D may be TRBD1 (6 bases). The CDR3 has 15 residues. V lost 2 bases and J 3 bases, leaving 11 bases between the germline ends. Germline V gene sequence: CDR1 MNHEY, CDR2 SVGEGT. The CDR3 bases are TGTGCCAGCAGTTACGGCCCGGACAGCTACAATGAGCAGTTCTTC. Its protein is CASSYGPDSYNEQFF.

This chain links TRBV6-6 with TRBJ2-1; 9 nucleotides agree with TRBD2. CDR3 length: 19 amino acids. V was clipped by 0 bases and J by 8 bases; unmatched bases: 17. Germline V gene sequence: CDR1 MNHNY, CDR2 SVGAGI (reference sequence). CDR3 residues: CASSYSPGASGAPKDEQFF. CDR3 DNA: TGTGCCAGCAGTTACTCACCAGGGGCTAGCGGGGCCCCTAAGGATGAGCAGTTCTTC.

As DNA, the CDR3 is TGTGCCAGCAGTTTGACTAGCGGCCCCTACGAGCAGTACTTC. It translates to CASSLTSGPYEQYF. The gene calls are TRBV12-3 or TRBV12-4 and TRBJ2-7, with 9 bases that match TRBD2. Trimming took 3 bases from V and 2 from J; bases not matched to a gene: 2. The length of the CDR3 is 14 residues.

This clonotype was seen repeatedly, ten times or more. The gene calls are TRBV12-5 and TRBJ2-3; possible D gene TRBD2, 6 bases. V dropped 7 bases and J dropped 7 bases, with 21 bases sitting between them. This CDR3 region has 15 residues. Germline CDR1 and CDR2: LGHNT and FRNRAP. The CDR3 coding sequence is TGTGCTAGTGCTCCCGGAGGGAGGCTTGACAATACGCAGTATTTT. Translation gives CASAPGGRLDNTQYF.

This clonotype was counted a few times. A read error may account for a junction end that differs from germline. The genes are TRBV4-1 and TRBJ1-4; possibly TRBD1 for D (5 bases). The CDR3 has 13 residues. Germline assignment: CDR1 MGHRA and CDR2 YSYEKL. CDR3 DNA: TGTGCCAGCAGCCTAAGGAGGGGTGAAAAACTGTTTTTT. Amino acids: CASSLRRGEKLFF.

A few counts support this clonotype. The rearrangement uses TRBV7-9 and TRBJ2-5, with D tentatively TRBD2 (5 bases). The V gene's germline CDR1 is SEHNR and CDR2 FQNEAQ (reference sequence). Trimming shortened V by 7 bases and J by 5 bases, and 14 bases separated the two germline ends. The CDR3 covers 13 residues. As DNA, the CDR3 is TGTGCCAGCACCGTACTAGGGAAGGAGACCCAGTACTTC. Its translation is CASTVLGKETQYF.